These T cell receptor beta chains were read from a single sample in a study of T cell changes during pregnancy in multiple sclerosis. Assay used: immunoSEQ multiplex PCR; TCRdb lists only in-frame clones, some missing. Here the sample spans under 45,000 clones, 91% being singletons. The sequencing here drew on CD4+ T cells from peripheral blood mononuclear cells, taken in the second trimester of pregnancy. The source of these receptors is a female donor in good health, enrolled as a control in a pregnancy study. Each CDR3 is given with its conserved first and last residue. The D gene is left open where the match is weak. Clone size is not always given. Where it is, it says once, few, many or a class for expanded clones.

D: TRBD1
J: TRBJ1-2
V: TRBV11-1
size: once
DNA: TGTGCCAGCAGCTCGGGGACAGGAAACTATGGCTACACCTTC
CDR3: CASSSGTGNYGYTF

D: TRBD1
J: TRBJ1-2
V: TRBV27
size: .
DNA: TGTGCCAGCAGTCCGACAGGGCCTCTCTATGGCTACACCTTC
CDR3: CASSPTGPLYGYTF

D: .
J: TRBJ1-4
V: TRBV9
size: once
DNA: TGTGCCAGCAGCGTAGGAGGCCCCACAACTAATGAAAAACTGTTTTTT
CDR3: CASSVGGPTTNEKLFF

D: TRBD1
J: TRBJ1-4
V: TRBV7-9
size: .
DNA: TGTGCCAGCAGCTTAGGACAGGGGGGGAATGAAAAACTGTTTTTT
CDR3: CASSLGQGGNEKLFF

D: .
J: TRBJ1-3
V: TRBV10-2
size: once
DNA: TGCGCCAGCAGTGAAGGAGAGAGGAACACCATATATTTT
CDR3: CASSEGERNTIYF

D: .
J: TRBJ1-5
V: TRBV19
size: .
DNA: TGTGCCAGTAGTATTCCCTCCGGGGGTGTTCGGAATCAGCCCCAGCATTTT
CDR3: CASSIPSGGVRNQPQHF

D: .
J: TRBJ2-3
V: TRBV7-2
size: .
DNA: TGTGCCAGCAGCTTTGTTACCGGTCCGGATACGCAGTATTTT
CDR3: CASSFVTGPDTQYF

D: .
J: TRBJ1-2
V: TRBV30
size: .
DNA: TGTGCCTGGAGTGGGGGCCCGGTGAGCACCTTC
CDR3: CAWSGGPVSTF

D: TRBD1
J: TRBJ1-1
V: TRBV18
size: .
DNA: TGTGCCAGCTCACCGACAGGGAAAACTGAAGCTTTCTTT
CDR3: CASSPTGKTEAFF

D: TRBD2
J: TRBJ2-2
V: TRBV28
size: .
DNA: TGTGCCAGCCTGCGGGCTAGCGGGAGTTCCGGGGAGCTGTTTTTT
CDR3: CASLRASGSSGELFF

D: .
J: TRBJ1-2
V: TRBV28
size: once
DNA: TGTGCCAGCAAATCTGGACAGAGCCAGTATGGCTACACCTTC
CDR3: CASKSGQSQYGYTF

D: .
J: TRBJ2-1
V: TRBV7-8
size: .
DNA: TGTGCCAGCAGCTCCCTAGAGACGGGTGAGCAGTTCTTC
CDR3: CASSSLETGEQFF

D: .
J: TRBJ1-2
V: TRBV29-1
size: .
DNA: TGCAGCGTTGTCCTCGGGGGACGTGGCTACACCTTC
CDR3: CSVVLGGRGYTF

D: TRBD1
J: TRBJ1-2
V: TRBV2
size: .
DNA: TGTGCCAGCAGTGAAGGGACAGGGCTGTGGGGGCTCTTC
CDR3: CASSEGTGLWGLF

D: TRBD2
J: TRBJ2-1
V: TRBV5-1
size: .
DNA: TGCGCCAGCAGCCCGATGACTAGCGGGAGGGCCGGAAATGAGCAGTTCTTC
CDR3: CASSPMTSGRAGNEQFF

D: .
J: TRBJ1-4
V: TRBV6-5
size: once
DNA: TGTGCCAGCAGTTACTCCGCGTCTAATGAAAAACTGTTTTTT
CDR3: CASSYSASNEKLFF

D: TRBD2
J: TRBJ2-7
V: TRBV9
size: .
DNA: TGTGCCAGCAGCCCCCGCGGGGGAGGGCACGAGCAGTACTTC
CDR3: CASSPRGGGHEQYF

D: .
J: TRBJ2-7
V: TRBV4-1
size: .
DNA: TGCGCCAGCAGCCAACCCGCGGGCGATCGGTACGAGCAGTACTTC
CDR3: CASSQPAGDRYEQYF

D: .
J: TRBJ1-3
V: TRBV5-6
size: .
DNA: TGTGCCAGCAGCTTGCCAGACCTGGGCTACTCTGGAAACACCATATATTTT
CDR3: CASSLPDLGYSGNTIYF

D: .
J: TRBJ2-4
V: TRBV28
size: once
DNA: TGTGCCAGCCGTAGCCGATCACCCAAAAACATTCAGTACTTC
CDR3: CASRSRSPKNIQYF

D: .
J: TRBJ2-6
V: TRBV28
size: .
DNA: TGTGCCAGCAGTTTCTGGGGGGGCAAGGGGAGTGGGGCCAACGTCCTGACTTTC
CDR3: CASSFWGGKGSGANVLTF

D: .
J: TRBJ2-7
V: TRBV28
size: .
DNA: TGTGCCAGCAGCCCCACCTGGCGGGCCACCTACGAGCAGTACTTC
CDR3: CASSPTWRATYEQYF

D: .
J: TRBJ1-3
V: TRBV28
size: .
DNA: TGTGCCAGCAGCCAGGGTGGGAACACCATATATTTT
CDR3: CASSQGGNTIYF

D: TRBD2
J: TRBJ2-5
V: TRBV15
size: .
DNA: TGTGCCACCAGCATAGCGGGGGAACGCCAAGAGACCCAGTACTTC
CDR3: CATSIAGERQETQYF

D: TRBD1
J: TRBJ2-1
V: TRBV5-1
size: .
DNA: TGCGCCAGCAGCTCCCCGGGACAGGGGAGCAATGAGCAGTTCTTC
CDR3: CASSSPGQGSNEQFF

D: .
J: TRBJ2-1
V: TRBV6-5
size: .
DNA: TGTGCCAGCAGGAACAGGGATCCTTACAATGAGCAGTTCTTC
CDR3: CASRNRDPYNEQFF

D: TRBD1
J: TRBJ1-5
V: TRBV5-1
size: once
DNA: TGCGCCAGCAGTGTAGGACAGGGGGCTTATCAGCCCCAGCATTTT
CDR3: CASSVGQGAYQPQHF

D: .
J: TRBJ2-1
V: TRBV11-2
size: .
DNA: TGTGCCAGCAGCCTAGAACCAGCGGGTGAGCAGTTCTTC
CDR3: CASSLEPAGEQFF

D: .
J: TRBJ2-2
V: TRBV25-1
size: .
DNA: TGTGCCAGCAGGCACAGGGCTAGCACCGGGGAGCTGTTTTTT
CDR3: CASRHRASTGELFF

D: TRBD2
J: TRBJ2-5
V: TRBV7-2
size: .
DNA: TGTGCCAGCAGCTTAGTAGCGGGAGGTGAGACCCAGTACTTC
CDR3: CASSLVAGGETQYF

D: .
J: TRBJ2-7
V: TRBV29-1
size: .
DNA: TGCAGCGTGTTCCTAGCACCCTACGAGCAGTACTTC
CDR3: CSVFLAPYEQYF

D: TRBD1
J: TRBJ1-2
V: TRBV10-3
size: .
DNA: TGTGCCATCAGGCTGGTCCGACCGGGACAGGGGGCCGGTCATGGCTATGGCTACACCTTC
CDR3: CAIRLVRPGQGAGHGYGYTF

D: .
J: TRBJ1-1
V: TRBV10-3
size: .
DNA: TGTGCCATCAGTGAGGCTACGGGGAACACTGAAGCTTTCTTT
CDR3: CAISEATGNTEAFF

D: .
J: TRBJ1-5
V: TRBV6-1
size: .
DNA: TGTGCCAGCAGTGAAGCTTCAGGACAGAGCAATCAGCCCCAGCATTTT
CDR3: CASSEASGQSNQPQHF

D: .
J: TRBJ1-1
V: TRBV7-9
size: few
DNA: TGTGCCAGCAGCTTTGGACAGTCGAACACTGAAGCTTTCTTT
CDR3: CASSFGQSNTEAFF

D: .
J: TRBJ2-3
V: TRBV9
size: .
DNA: TGTGCCAGCAGCCCCCGAGGGAGGGGGGGAGCCACAGATACGCAGTATTTT
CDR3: CASSPRGRGGATDTQYF

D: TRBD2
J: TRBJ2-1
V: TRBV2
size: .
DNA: TGTGCCAGCAGTGAGGGGGGGACTAGTGCCGATGAGCAGTTCTTC
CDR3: CASSEGGTSADEQFF

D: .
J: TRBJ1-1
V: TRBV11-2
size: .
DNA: TGTGCCAGCAGGCCGGGGTGGGGGACAAACACTGAAGCTTTCTTT
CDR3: CASRPGWGTNTEAFF

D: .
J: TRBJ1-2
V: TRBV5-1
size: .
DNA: TGCGCCAGCAGCGGCGGTGAGCGCTATGGCTACACCTTC
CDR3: CASSGGERYGYTF

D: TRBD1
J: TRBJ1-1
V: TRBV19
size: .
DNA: TGTGCCAGTAGTATTTTAGGACAGGGAGGCACTGAAGCTTTCTTT
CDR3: CASSILGQGGTEAFF